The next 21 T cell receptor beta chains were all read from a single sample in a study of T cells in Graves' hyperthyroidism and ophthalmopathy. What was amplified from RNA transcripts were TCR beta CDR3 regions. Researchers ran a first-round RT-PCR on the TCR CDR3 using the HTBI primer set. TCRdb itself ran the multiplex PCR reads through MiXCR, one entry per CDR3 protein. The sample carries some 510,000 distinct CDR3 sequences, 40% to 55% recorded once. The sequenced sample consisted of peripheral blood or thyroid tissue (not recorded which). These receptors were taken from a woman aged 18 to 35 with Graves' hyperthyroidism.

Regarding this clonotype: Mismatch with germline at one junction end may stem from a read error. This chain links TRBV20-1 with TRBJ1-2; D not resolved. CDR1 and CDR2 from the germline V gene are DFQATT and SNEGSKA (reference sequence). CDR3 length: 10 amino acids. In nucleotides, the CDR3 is TGCAGTGCTCACCTCCCGGGCTACGCCTTC. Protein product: CSAHLPGYAF.

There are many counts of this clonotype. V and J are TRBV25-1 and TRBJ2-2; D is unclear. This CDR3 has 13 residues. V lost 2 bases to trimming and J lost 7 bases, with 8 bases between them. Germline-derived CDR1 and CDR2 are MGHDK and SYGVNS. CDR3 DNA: TGTGCCAGCAGTGAAGAGACGGACGGGGAGCTGTTTTTT. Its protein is CASSEETDGELFF.

The CDR3 loop is CATPPRPGDYGYTF. The CDR3 nucleotides read TGTGCCACCCCTCCTAGGCCGGGGGACTATGGCTACACCTTC. The chain carries TRBV24-1 and TRBJ1-2, with D perhaps TRBD1 (5 bases). The V gene's germline CDR1 is KGHDR and CDR2 SFDVKD. The CDR3 runs to 14 residues. The V and J ends lost 9 bases and 3 bases respectively, with 16 bases between them.

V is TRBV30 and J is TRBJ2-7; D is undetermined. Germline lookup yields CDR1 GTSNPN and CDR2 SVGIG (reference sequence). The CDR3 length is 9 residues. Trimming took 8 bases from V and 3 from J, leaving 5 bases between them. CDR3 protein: CAAGYEQYF. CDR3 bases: TGTGCCGCTGGCTACGAGCAGTACTTC.

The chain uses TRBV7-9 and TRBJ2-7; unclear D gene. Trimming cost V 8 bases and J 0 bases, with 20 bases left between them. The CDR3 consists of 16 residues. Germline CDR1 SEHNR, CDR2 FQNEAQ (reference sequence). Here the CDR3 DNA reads TGTGCCAGCTCACCCCCGGGCCAGGTGAGCTCCTACGAGCAGTACTTC. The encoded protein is CASSPPGQVSSYEQYF. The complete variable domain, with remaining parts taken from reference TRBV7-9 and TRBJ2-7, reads DTGVSQNPRHKITKRGQNVTFRCDPISEHNRLYWYRQTLGQGPEFLTYFQNEAQLEKSRLLSDRFSAERPKGSFSTLEIQRTEQGDSAMYLCASSPPGQVSSYEQYFGPGTRLTVT.

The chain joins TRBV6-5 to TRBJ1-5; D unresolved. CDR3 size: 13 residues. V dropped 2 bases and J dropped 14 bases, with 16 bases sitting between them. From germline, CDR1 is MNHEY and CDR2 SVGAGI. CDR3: CASSYNRLNYEHF. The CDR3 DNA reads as TGTGCCAGCAGTTACAATCGACTGAACTACGAGCATTTT.

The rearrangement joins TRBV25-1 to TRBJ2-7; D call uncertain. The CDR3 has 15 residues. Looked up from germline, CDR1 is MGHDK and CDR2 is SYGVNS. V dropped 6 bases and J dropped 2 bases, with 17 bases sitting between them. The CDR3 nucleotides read TGTGCCAGCAGCCAATCGCAGGCGAGTACCTACGAGCAGTACTTC. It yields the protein CASSQSQASTYEQYF.

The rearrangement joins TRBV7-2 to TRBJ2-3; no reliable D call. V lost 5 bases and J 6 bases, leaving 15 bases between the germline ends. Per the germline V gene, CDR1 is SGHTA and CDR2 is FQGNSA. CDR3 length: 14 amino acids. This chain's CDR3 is CASSVGSSSDTQYF. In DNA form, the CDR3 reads TGTGCCAGCAGCGTAGGAAGTAGCTCGGATACGCAGTATTTT.

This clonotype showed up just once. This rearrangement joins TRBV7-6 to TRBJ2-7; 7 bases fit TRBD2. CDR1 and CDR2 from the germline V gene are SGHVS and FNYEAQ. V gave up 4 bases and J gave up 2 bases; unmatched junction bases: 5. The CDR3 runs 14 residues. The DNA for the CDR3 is TGTGCCAGCAGCTCCAGAGGACTAGCCTACGAGCAGTACTTC. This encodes CASSSRGLAYEQYF.

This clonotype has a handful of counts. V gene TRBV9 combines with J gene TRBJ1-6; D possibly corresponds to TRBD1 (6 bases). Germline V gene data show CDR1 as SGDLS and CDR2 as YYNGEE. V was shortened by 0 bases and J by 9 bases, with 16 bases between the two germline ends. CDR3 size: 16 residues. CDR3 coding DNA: TGTGCCAGCAGCGTAGAGGGGGGCGCATACGGTTCACCCCTCCACTTT. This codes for CASSVEGGAYGSPLHF. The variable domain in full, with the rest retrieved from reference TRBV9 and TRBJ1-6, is DSGVTQTPKHLITATGQRVTLRCSPRSGDLSVYWYQQSLDQGLQFLIQYYNGEERAKGNILERFSAQQFPDLHSELNLSSLELGDSALYFCASSVEGGAYGSPLHFGNGTRLTVT.

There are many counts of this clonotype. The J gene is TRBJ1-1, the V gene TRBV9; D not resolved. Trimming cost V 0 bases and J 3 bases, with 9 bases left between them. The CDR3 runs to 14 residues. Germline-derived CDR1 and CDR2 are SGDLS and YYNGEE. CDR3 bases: TGTGCCAGCAGCGTAGTAGGGATTGACACTGAAGCTTTCTTT. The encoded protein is CASSVVGIDTEAFF.

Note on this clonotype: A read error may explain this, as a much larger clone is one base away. The CDR3 reads CASRGRRSSGANVLTF. For the CDR3, the DNA is TGTGCCAGCCGGGGCAGGAGATCGTCTGGGGCCAACGTCCTGACTTTC. The chain couples TRBV24-1 to TRBJ2-6; D may be TRBD1 or TRBD2 (5 bases each). V lost 11 bases to trimming and J lost 1 base, with 17 bases between them. This CDR3 contains 16 residues. CDR1 is KGHDR, CDR2 SFDVKD, per germline.

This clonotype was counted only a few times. The DNA of the CDR3 is TGTGCCAGCAGCGGCCGAGGGCCCGGCGCCTACGAGCAGTACTTC. It is translated as CASSGRGPGAYEQYF. The chain has TRBV7-3 and TRBJ2-7; perhaps TRBD2 as D (5 bases). The germline V gene encodes CDR1 SGHTA and CDR2 FQGTGA. The V end lost 5 bases, the J end lost 2 bases, and 16 bases lay between the germline ends. CDR3 length: 15 amino acids.

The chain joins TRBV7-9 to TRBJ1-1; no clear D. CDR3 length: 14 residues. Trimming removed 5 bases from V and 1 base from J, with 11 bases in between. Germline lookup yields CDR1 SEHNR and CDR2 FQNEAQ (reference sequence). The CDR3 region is CASSPVPKNTEAFF. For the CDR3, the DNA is TGTGCCAGCAGCCCTGTGCCTAAGAACACTGAAGCTTTCTTT.

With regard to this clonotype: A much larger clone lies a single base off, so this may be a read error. The CDR3 nucleotides are TGTGCCAGCAGCATAGGGGAAAAACTGCTTTTT. Amino acid sequence: CASSIGEKLLF. J is TRBJ1-4 and V is TRBV7-8; possible D gene TRBD1, 5 bases. From germline, CDR1 is SGHVS and CDR2 FQNEAQ. This CDR3 is 11 amino acids long.

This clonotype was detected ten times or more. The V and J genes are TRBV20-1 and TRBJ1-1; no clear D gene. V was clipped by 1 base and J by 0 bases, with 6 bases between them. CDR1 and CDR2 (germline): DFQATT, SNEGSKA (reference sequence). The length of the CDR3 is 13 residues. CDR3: CSARGTVNTEAFF. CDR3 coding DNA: TGCAGTGCTAGAGGGACGGTGAACACTGAAGCTTTCTTT.

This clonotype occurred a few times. CDR3 bases: TGTGCCAGCAGCCTTCCGATAGCCGGTCGCTCCTACGAGCAGTACTTC. Residues: CASSLPIAGRSYEQYF. V and J are TRBV7-9 and TRBJ2-7; D uncertain. The V end lost 5 bases, the J end lost 0 bases, and 17 bases lay between the germline ends. Germline CDR1 and CDR2: SEHNR and FQNEAQ (reference sequence). The CDR3 has 16 residues.

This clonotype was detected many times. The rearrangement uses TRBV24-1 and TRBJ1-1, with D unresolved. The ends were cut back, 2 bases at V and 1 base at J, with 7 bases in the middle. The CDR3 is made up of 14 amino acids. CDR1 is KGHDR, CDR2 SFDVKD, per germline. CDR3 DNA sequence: TGTGCCACCAGTGATTCCTCGGGGAACACTGAAGCTTTCTTT. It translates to CATSDSSGNTEAFF.

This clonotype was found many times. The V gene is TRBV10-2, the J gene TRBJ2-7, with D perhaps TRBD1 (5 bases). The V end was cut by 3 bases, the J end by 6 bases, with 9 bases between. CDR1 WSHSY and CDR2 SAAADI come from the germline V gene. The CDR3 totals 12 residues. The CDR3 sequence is CASSDQGFEQYF. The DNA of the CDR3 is TGCGCCAGCAGTGATCAGGGCTTCGAGCAGTACTTC.

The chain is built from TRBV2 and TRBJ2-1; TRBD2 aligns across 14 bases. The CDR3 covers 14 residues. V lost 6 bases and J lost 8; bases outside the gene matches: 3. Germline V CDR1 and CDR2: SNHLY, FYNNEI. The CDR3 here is CASRAGLAGDEQFF. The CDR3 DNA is TGTGCCAGCAGGGCGGGACTAGCGGGAGATGAGCAGTTCTTC.

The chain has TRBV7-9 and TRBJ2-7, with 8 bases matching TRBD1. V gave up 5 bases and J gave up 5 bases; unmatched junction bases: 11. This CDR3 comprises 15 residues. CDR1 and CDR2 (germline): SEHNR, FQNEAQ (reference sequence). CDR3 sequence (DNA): TGTGCCAGCAGCCAAGTGGGCAGGGGGCGTCACGAGCAGTACTTC. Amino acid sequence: CASSQVGRGRHEQYF.